The entry below describes one T cell receptor beta chain. The sample contains more than one DNA sequence encoding this CDR3. V was cut by 3 bases and J by 3 bases, with 9 bases left in between. The CDR3 length is 14 residues. Per the germline V gene, CDR1 is SGHVS and CDR2 is FQNEAQ. This sample was taken from a study of cytomegalovirus exposure and HLA in healthy donors. Primers included in the PCR were 60 Vbeta and 13 Jbeta primers. Clones were sequenced by immunoSEQ multiplex PCR, and TCRdb holds only the in-frame ones, with some missing. The data hold 150,000 to 200,000 clones, with around 80% observed a single time. It was healthy bone marrow donors who served as donors.

Sequenced sample: PBMCs. The chain recombines TRBV7-8 with TRBJ2-1; no reliable D call. This receptor was identified in a man aged 35-49 years in good health and CMV-seronegative. The CDR3 sequence: CASSFSTDYNEQFF. The CDR3 DNA is TGTGCCAGCAGCTTTAGTACAGACTACAATGAGCAGTTCTTC.